This TCR beta chain was observed in a study of identical twins. Between the trimmed V and J ends, which lost 1 base and 5 bases, there was a span of 4 bases. The germline CDR1 and CDR2 sequences are SGHRS and YFSETQ. The CDR3 is 12 amino acids. Points from the study as a whole: Researchers reported excess low generation probability among twin-shared out-of-frame alpha sequences. Clonotypes of the beta chain that were abundant in cord blood carried fewer insertions (memory repertoires showed none). The study drew conclusions from cross-sectional statistical analysis, not from following the same donors.

TCRdb fed the 5' RACE reads into MiXCR, producing one record per CDR3 protein. The sample carries roughly 630,000 distinct CDR3 sequences, around 7.4% recorded once. Concerning this clonotype: What it recognizes is unknown.

The sample was also reused in another study, on yellow fever vaccine responses in identical twins. That paper adds: Twins reportedly had a vaccine T cell response that seemed partly convergent, partly personalized.

Material for sequencing was PBMCs. The chain recombines TRBV5-1 with TRBJ2-1; D is undetermined. This sequence originates from a woman younger than 35 in good health. CDR3 sequence (DNA): TGCGCCAGCAGCTTGAAAGACAATGAGCAGTTCTTC. It encodes CASSLKDNEQFF. The variable domain in full, completed from reference TRBV5-1 and TRBJ2-1, reads KAGVTQTPRYLIKTRGQQVTLSCSPISGHRSVSWYQQTPGQGLQFLFEYFSETQRNKGNFPGRFSGRQFSNSRSEMNVSTLELGDSALYLCASSLKDNEQFFGPGTRLTVL.